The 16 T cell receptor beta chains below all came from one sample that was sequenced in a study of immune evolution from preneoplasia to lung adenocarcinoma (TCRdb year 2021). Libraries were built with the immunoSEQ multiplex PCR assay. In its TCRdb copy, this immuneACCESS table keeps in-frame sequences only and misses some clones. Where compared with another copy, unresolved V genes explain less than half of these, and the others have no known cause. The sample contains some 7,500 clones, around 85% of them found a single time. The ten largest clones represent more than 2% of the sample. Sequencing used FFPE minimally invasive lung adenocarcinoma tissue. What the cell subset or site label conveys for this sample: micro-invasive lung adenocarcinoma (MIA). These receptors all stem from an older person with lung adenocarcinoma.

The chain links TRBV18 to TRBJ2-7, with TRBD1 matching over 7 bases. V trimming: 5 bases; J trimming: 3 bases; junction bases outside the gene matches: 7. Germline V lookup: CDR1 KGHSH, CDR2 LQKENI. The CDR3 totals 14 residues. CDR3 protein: CASSGDRRGYEQYF. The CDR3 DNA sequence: TGTGCCAGCTCAGGGGACAGAAGAGGCTACGAGCAGTACTTC.

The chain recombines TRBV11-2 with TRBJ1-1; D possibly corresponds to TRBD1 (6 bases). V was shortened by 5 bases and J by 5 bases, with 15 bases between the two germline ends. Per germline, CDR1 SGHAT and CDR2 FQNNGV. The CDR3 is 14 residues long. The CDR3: CASSHPGVRTEAFF. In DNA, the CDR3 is TGTGCCAGCAGCCATCCAGGGGTACGGACTGAAGCTTTCTTT.

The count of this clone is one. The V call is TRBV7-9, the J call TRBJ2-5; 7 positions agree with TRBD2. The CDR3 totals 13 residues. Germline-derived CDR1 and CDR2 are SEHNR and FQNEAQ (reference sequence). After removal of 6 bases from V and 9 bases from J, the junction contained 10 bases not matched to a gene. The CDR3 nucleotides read TGTGCCAGCAGACCGGACTACCGGGGGGCCCAGTACTTC. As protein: CASRPDYRGAQYF.

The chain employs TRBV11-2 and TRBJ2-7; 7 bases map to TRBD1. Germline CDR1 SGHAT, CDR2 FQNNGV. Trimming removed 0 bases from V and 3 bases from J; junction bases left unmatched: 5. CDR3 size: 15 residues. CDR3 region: CASSLEPGQFYEQYF. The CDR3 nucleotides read TGTGCCAGCAGCTTAGAGCCGGGACAGTTCTACGAGCAGTACTTC.

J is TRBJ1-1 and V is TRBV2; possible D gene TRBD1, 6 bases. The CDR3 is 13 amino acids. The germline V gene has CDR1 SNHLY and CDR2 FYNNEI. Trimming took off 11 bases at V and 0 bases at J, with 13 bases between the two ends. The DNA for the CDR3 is TGTGCCTCCCGGGACAATCTGAACACTGAAGCTTTCTTT. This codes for CASRDNLNTEAFF.

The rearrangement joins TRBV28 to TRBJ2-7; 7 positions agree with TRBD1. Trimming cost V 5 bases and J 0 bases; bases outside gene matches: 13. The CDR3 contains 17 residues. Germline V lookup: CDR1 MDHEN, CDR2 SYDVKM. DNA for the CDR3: TGTGCCAGCAGTCTCCGGACAGGCGCCCTCCTCTCCTACGAGCAGTACTTC. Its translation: CASSLRTGALLSYEQYF.

The CDR3 loop is CSVEDQSWGGEEKLFF. The CDR3 coding sequence is TGCAGCGTTGAAGACCAGAGTTGGGGAGGCGAGGAAAAACTGTTTTTT. The V call is TRBV29-1, the J call TRBJ1-4; D not certain. The V gene's germline CDR1 is SQVTM and CDR2 ANQGSEA. The CDR3 sequence is 16 residues long. Trimming removed 0 bases at V and 8 bases at J, with 19 bases between.

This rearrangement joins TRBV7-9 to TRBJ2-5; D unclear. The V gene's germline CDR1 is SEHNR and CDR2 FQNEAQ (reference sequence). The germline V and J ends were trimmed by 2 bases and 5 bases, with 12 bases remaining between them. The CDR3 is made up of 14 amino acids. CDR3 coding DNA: TGTGCCAGCAGCTTATCGCTCACCCAGGAGACCCAGTACTTC. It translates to CASSLSLTQETQYF. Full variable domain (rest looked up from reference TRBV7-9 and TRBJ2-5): DTGVSQNPRHKITKRGQNVTFRCDPISEHNRLYWYRQTLGQGPEFLTYFQNEAQLEKSRLLSDRFSAERPKGSFSTLEIQRTEQGDSAMYLCASSLSLTQETQYFGPGTRLLVL.

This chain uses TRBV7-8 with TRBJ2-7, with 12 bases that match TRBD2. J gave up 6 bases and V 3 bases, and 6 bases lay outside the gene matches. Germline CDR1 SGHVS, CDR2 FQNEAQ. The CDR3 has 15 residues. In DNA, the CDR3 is TGTGCCAGCAGCTTTACTAGCGGGGGGTTCTTCGAGCAGTACTTC. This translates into CASSFTSGGFFEQYF. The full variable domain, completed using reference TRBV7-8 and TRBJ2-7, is GAGVSQSPRYKVAKRGQDVALRCDPISGHVSLFWYQQALGQGPEFLTYFQNEAQLDKSGLPSDRFFAERPEGSVSTLKIQRTQQEDSAVYLCASSFTSGGFFEQYFGPGTRLTVT.

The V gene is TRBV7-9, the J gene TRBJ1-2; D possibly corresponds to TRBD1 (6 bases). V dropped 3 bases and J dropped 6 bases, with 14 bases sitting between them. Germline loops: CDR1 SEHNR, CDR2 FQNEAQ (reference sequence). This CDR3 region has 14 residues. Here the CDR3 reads CASSFNRGGDGYTF. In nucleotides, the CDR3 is TGTGCCAGCAGCTTTAATAGGGGGGGCGATGGCTACACCTTC.

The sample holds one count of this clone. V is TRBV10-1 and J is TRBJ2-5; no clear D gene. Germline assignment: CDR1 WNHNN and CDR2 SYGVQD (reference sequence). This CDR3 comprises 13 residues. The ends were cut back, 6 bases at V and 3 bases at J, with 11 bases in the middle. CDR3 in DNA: TGCGCCAGCAGCCGGCAGATCGAAGAGACCCAGTACTTC. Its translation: CASSRQIEETQYF.

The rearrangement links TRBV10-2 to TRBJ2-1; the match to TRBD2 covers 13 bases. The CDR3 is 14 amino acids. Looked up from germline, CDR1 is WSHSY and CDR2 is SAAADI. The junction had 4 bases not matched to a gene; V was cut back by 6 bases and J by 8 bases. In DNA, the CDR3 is TGCGCCAGCAGAGGGACTAGCGGGATCCATGAGCAGTTCTTC. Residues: CASRGTSGIHEQFF.

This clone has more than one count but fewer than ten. The CDR3 DNA sequence: TGCGCCAGCACCGGGCCAGGGCCTAATTCACCCCTCCACTTT. Translating it yields CASTGPGPNSPLHF. This chain uses TRBV5-1 with TRBJ1-6; tentative D call: TRBD1 (5 bases). CDR1 SGHRS and CDR2 YFSETQ come from the germline V gene. The CDR3 has 14 residues. The ends were cut back, 6 bases at V and 6 bases at J, with 13 bases in the middle. Full variable domain (missing parts from reference TRBV5-1 and TRBJ1-6): KAGVTQTPRYLIKTRGQQVTLSCSPISGHRSVSWYQQTPGQGLQFLFEYFSETQRNKGNFPGRFSGRQFSNSRSEMNVSTLELGDSALYLCASTGPGPNSPLHFGNGTRLTVT.

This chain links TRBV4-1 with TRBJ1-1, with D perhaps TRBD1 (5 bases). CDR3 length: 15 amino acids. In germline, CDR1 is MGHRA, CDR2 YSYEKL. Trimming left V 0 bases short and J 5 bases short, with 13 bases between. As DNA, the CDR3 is TGCGCCAGCAGCCAAGATGGGACCAGTAGGACTGAAGCTTTCTTT. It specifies CASSQDGTSRTEAFF.

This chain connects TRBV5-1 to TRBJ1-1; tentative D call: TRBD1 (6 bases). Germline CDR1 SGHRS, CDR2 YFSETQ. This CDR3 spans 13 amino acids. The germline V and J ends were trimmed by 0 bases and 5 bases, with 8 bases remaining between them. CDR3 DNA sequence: TGCGCCAGCAGCTTGGCAGGGGCTACTGAAGCTTTCTTT. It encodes CASSLAGATEAFF.

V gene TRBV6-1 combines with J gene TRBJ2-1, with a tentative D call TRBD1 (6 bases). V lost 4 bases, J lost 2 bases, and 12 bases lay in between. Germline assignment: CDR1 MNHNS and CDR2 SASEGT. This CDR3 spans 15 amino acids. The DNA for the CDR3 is TGTGCCAGCAGTGGGACAGCTAATACCTACAATGAGCAGTTCTTC. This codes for CASSGTANTYNEQFF.